The 28 T cell receptor beta chains listed next were all sequenced from one sample in a study of blood T cell repertoires in COVID-19 (TCRdb year 2020). Library creation used the immunoSEQ multiplex PCR assay. The table was pulled from immuneACCESS by TCRdb, which kept in-frame rearrangements only. Such tables lose some clones; where checked, under half of the loss comes from unresolved V genes, and the rest has no known cause. This sample is represented by more than 250,000 clones; around 87% of them were singletons. The ten largest account for 1% of the sample. What was sequenced was peripheral blood. These receptors were obtained from a man aged 50-60 years with active or convalescent COVID-19.

A few counts support this clone. The rearrangement links TRBV3-1 (or the pseudogene TRBV3-2) to TRBJ2-1; D is perhaps TRBD2 (6 bases). The CDR3 has 15 residues. Trimming took 0 bases from V and 4 from J, leaving 10 bases between them. The germline V gene encodes CDR1 LGHDT and CDR2 YNNKEL (reference sequence). The CDR3 is CASSQDGRGYNEQFF. The CDR3 nucleotides are TGTGCCAGCAGCCAAGACGGGCGGGGATACAATGAGCAGTTCTTC.

The chain couples TRBV12-5 to TRBJ1-6; the D is unclear. V was shortened by 5 bases and J by 2 bases, with 7 bases between the two germline ends. Looked up from germline, CDR1 is LGHNT and CDR2 is FRNRAP. This CDR3 region has 14 residues. The CDR3 sequence: CASGGSTYNSPLHF. CDR3 DNA: TGTGCTAGTGGTGGCTCAACCTATAATTCACCCCTCCACTTT.

CDR3 sequence reads: CASSYPSRGSTNEKLFF. The DNA of the CDR3 is TGTGCCAGCAGTTACCCTTCCAGGGGATCGACTAATGAAAAACTGTTTTTT. This chain joins TRBV6-2 or TRBV6-3 and TRBJ1-4; tentative D call: TRBD1 (6 bases). The CDR3 runs to 17 residues. Trimming pared 2 bases from V and 2 bases from J, leaving 15 bases between. CDR1 is MNHEY, CDR2 SVGEGT, per germline.

This chain uses TRBV6-5 with TRBJ1-5, with a possible D match to TRBD1 (6 bases). The CDR3 is 14 residues long. Germline CDR1 and CDR2: MNHEY and SVGAGI. Trimming stripped 7 bases from V and 7 bases from J, with 17 bases between. The CDR3 is CASTPSGGSQPQHF. Here the CDR3 DNA reads TGTGCCAGCACTCCGTCGGGGGGCAGCCAGCCCCAGCATTTT.

A few counts support this clone. The chain joins TRBV6-5 to TRBJ1-1; weak D call: TRBD1 (6 bases). V was trimmed by 8 bases and J by 4 bases, leaving 8 bases between them. CDR1 is MNHEY, CDR2 SVGAGI, per germline. This CDR3 region has 11 residues. The CDR3 bases are TGTGCCAGCCGGACAGTCACTGAAGCTTTCTTT. Its protein is CASRTVTEAFF.

Only one count was recorded for this clone. This rearrangement joins TRBV21-1 to TRBJ2-5; the table assigns TRBD2, which was not confirmed against the DNA. TRBV21-1 represents a pseudogene. CDR3 length: 14 residues. CDR3 loop: CASIMAGGRETQYF. CDR3 sequence (DNA): TGTGCCAGCATCATGGCCGGAGGTCGCGAGACCCAGTACTTC.

The chain combines TRBV2 with TRBJ1-1; 8 bases fit TRBD1. The ends lost 7 bases at V and 1 base at J; junction bases unmatched: 5. Germline V gene data show CDR1 as SNHLY and CDR2 as FYNNEI. The CDR3 is made up of 14 amino acids. CDR3 bases: TGTGCCAGCACAGGACAGGGATCGAACACTGAAGCTTTCTTT. Its protein product is CASTGQGSNTEAFF.

The chain couples TRBV4-3 to TRBJ1-5; D gene ambiguous. CDR1 and CDR2 from the germline V gene are LGHNA and YSLEER. CDR3 length equals 15 residues. Deletions cut 8 bases from V and 6 bases from J, with 20 bases between. The DNA of the CDR3 is TGCGCCAGCGGTACCTATCGGGGTGGAACTCAGCCCCAGCATTTT. Protein sequence: CASGTYRGGTQPQHF.

The rearrangement links TRBV2 to TRBJ1-5, with TRBD1 identical over 7 bases. The J segment lost 0 bases and the V segment lost 3 bases, leaving 8 bases of the junction unmatched. This CDR3 is 17 amino acids long. CDR1 is SNHLY and CDR2 is FYNNEI in the germline V gene. For the CDR3, the DNA is TGTGCCAGCAGTGACAAGGGACAGATAGATAGCAATCAGCCCCAGCATTTT. The encoded protein is CASSDKGQIDSNQPQHF.

This clone was observed many times. The chain uses TRBV12-3 or TRBV12-4 and TRBJ1-1, with D tentatively TRBD1 (5 bases). There are 13 residues in the CDR3. V lost 6 bases and J 5 bases, leaving 13 bases between the germline ends. The CDR3 spells CASRLRVGTEAFF. CDR3 nucleotide sequence: TGTGCCAGCAGACTCAGGGTTGGTACTGAAGCTTTCTTT.

As DNA, the CDR3 is TGTGCTAGTGGAGGACAGGGAAGTGGCGAGCAGTTCTTC. Its protein is CASGGQGSGEQFF. V and J are TRBV12-5 and TRBJ2-1, with TRBD1 matching 8 bases. J was trimmed by 10 bases and V by 6 bases; bases with no gene match: 8. In germline, CDR1 is LGHNT, CDR2 FRNRAP. The length of the CDR3 is 13 residues.

The rearrangement links TRBV7-9 to TRBJ2-3; 7 nucleotides line up with TRBD1. CDR3 length equals 14 residues. CDR1 SEHNR and CDR2 FQNEAQ come from the germline V gene (reference sequence). The V and J ends lost 5 bases and 4 bases, in that order; junction bases with no gene match: 6. The CDR3 protein is CASSRDRAPDTQYF. Written as DNA, the CDR3 is TGTGCCAGCAGCCGCGACAGGGCCCCAGATACGCAGTATTTT. Full variable domain (outside the CDR3, taken from reference TRBV7-9 and TRBJ2-3): DTGVSQNPRHKITKRGQNVTFRCDPISEHNRLYWYRQTLGQGPEFLTYFQNEAQLEKSRLLSDRFSAERPKGSFSTLEIQRTEQGDSAMYLCASSRDRAPDTQYFGPGTRLTVL.

V is TRBV6-5 and J is TRBJ1-2, with 10 bases fitting TRBD1. Germline CDR1 MNHEY, CDR2 SVGAGI. V shed 2 bases, J shed 7 bases, and the junction held 1 base outside the gene matches. CDR3 length equals 13 residues. In nucleotides, the CDR3 is TGTGCCAGCAGTTACGGGACAGGGGCTGGCTACACCTTC. Translated, it gives CASSYGTGAGYTF.

This sequence joins TRBV10-3 and TRBJ1-4; 12 bases match TRBD1. Germline CDR1 reads ENHRY; CDR2 reads SYGVKD. V shed 10 bases and J 3 bases; nucleotides not matched to a gene: 6. This CDR3 has 15 amino acids. The CDR3 DNA reads TGTGCCACCCGGGGACAGGGGGCCCCTAATGAAAAACTGTTTTTT. Protein sequence: CATRGQGAPNEKLFF.

In regard to this clone: This specimen includes other DNA sequences encoding the same CDR3. The rearrangement uses TRBV2 and TRBJ1-2; 7 bases align to TRBD1. The CDR3 has 12 amino acids. The germline CDR1 and CDR2 sequences are SNHLY and FYNNEI. J gave up 5 bases and V 6 bases, and 3 bases lay outside the gene matches. The CDR3 DNA reads TGTGCCAGCAGAGGGGGCGGGTATGGCTACACCTTC. Encoded protein: CASRGGGYGYTF. The variable domain in full, with the rest retrieved from reference TRBV2 and TRBJ1-2, is EPEVTQTPSHQVTQMGQEVILRCVPISNHLYFYWYRQILGQKVEFLVSFYNNEISEKSEIFDDQFSVERPDGSNFTLKIRSTKLEDSAMYFCASRGGGYGYTFGSGTRLTVV.

The chain links TRBV7-2 to TRBJ2-2; 8 bases align to TRBD1. The CDR3 sequence is 15 residues long. With V trimmed by 7 bases and J by 5 bases, 9 bases remained unmatched. CDR1 is SGHTA, CDR2 FQGNSA, per germline. CDR3 sequence: CASIRTGFETGELFF. CDR3 coding DNA: TGTGCCAGCATCCGGACAGGGTTTGAAACCGGGGAGCTGTTTTTT.

This clone came up once. This rearrangement joins TRBV7-2 to TRBJ1-2; 7 bases agree with TRBD1. Trimming removed 6 bases from V and 3 bases from J; junction bases left unmatched: 4. The V gene's germline CDR1 is SGHTA and CDR2 FQGNSA. The CDR3 is made up of 13 amino acids. The CDR3 loop is CASSSGTDYGYTF. CDR3 nucleotides: TGTGCCAGCAGTTCCGGGACAGACTATGGCTACACCTTC.

Concerning this clone: This CDR3 is also generated by other DNA sequences in the sample. The chain employs TRBV3-1 (or the pseudogene TRBV3-2) and TRBJ1-2, with D tentatively TRBD1 (5 bases). Germline CDR1 is LGHDT and CDR2 is YNNKEL (reference sequence). The CDR3 is 14 residues long. Trimming cost V 0 bases and J 4 bases, with 9 bases left between them. CDR3 nucleotide sequence: TGTGCCAGCAGCCAAGATGGGGGAGGCTATGGCTACACCTTC. It translates to CASSQDGGGYGYTF.

This chain connects TRBV7-9 to TRBJ1-2, with D possibly being TRBD1 (6 bases). Per germline, CDR1 SEHNR and CDR2 FQNEAQ (reference sequence). The CDR3 totals 14 residues. The ends were cut back, 4 bases at V and 8 bases at J, with 17 bases in the middle. The CDR3 spells CASSSQGFGEGYTF. DNA for the CDR3: TGTGCCAGCAGCTCACAGGGTTTTGGTGAAGGCTACACCTTC.

This chain joins TRBV5-1 and TRBJ2-1; possible D gene TRBD2, 6 bases. V was cut by 4 bases and J by 1 base, with 12 bases left in between. There are 15 residues in the CDR3. CDR1 and CDR2 (germline): SGHRS, YFSETQ. The CDR3 nucleotides are TGCGCCAGCAGCCAGGGACTGAGATCCTACAATGAGCAGTTCTTC. It encodes CASSQGLRSYNEQFF.

The rearrangement uses TRBV5-1 and TRBJ1-6; D possibly corresponds to TRBD1 (5 bases). The CDR3 loop spans 15 amino acids. From germline, CDR1 is SGHRS and CDR2 YFSETQ. V was trimmed by 0 bases and J by 7 bases, leaving 11 bases between them. The chain's CDR3 is CASSLDSGPNSPLHF. The CDR3 DNA reads TGCGCCAGCAGCTTGGACTCAGGGCCCAATTCACCCCTCCACTTT.

The chain uses TRBV3-1 (or the pseudogene TRBV3-2) and TRBJ2-6; perhaps TRBD2 as D (5 bases). Germline V lookup: CDR1 LGHDT, CDR2 YNNKEL (reference sequence). The CDR3 is 19 residues long. The V and J ends lost 4 bases and 2 bases respectively, with 21 bases between them. The CDR3 bases are TGTGCCAGCAGCCTCCTGAAGGGAGCAGGTCTTACTGGGGCCAACGTCCTGACTTTC. This codes for CASSLLKGAGLTGANVLTF.

The genes are TRBV28 and TRBJ1-1; D not resolved. Trimming removed 5 bases from V and 2 bases from J, with 12 bases in between. CDR1 and CDR2 (germline): MDHEN, SYDVKM. The CDR3 covers 14 residues. In nucleotides, the CDR3 is TGTGCCAGCAGTGGTCGGGGTGGAAACACTGAAGCTTTCTTT. This encodes CASSGRGGNTEAFF.

The V and J genes are TRBV19 and TRBJ2-2; 10 bases are a match to TRBD1. With V trimmed by 6 bases and J by 4 bases, 2 bases remained unmatched. This CDR3 spans 14 amino acids. Germline CDR1 reads LNHDA; CDR2 reads SQIVND (reference sequence). CDR3 loop: CASRGQGRTGELFF. CDR3 coding DNA: TGTGCCAGTAGGGGACAGGGGCGCACCGGGGAGCTGTTTTTT.

This clone was seen a few times. The chain uses TRBV7-2 and TRBJ1-1; D may be TRBD1 (6 bases). The CDR3 spans 14 residues. Trimming removed 4 bases at V and 1 base at J, with 10 bases between. Germline CDR1 reads SGHTA; CDR2 reads FQGNSA. CDR3 amino acids: CASSYQGSNTEAFF. CDR3 bases: TGTGCCAGCAGCTACCAGGGGTCGAACACTGAAGCTTTCTTT.

This sequence joins TRBV28 and TRBJ2-3, with 8 nucleotides matching TRBD1. The trim removed 2 bases at V and 4 bases at J, leaving 8 bases unmatched. The CDR3 covers 16 residues. Germline CDR1 MDHEN, CDR2 SYDVKM. CDR3 DNA sequence: TGTGCCAGCAGTTTAGTCGCAGGGGGCATCGCAGATACGCAGTATTTT. It codes for CASSLVAGGIADTQYF.

The rearrangement links TRBV11-2 to TRBJ1-1; 10 bases line up with TRBD1. The CDR3 covers 15 residues. Germline V gene lookup returns CDR1 SGHAT and CDR2 FQNNGV. Trimming cost V 5 bases and J 3 bases; bases outside gene matches: 6. The CDR3 nucleotides read TGTGCCAGCAGCCCGGACAGGGGGGATCACACTGAAGCTTTCTTT. Its protein product is CASSPDRGDHTEAFF. The full variable domain, rest sourced from reference TRBV11-2 and TRBJ1-1, is EAGVAQSPRYKIIEKRQSVAFWCNPISGHATLYWYQQILGQGPKLLIQFQNNGVVDDSQLPKDRFSAERLKGVDSTLKIQPAKLEDSAVYLCASSPDRGDHTEAFFGQGTRLTVV.

The chain is built from TRBV19 and TRBJ1-5, with a tentative D call TRBD1 (6 bases). Germline CDR1 reads LNHDA; CDR2 reads SQIVND (reference sequence). The CDR3 contains 13 residues. Trimming pared 5 bases from V and 7 bases from J, leaving 12 bases between. For the CDR3, the DNA is TGTGCCAGTAGTCCAGGGGTATACCAGCCCCAGCATTTT. Residues: CASSPGVYQPQHF.